This T cell receptor beta chain derives from a study of shared clonotypes between healthy human individuals. Study-wide results and caveats: Enrolling few donors narrowed the genetic and exposure-history diversity that was represented. Among non-shared clonotypes, generation probabilities were lower than among those shared by all four donors. Naive CD4 clonotype sharing across several donors was 4% to 5.5%.

Original methodology: Junction-only immunoSEQ data arrived without quality scores, meaning filtering differed. Here immunoSEQ multiplex PCR was the method, and the copy in TCRdb shows in-frame clones only, minus some. That table gives V, J and clone size, and the DNA gave D and trimming. The table has approximately 1.9 million clones, around 93% seen once. Comment on this clone: Its antigen is not known.

CD8 cells classed as naive were CD45RO-negative and positively selected for CCR7, excluding terminally differentiated effector memory CD45RA+ cells. Germline CDR1 reads KGHSH; CDR2 reads LQKENI. The CDR3 is 20 residues long. V was cut by 3 bases and J by 4 bases, with 28 bases left in between. Sequencing input: naive CD8+ T cells from PBMCs. The J gene is TRBJ2-1, the V gene TRBV18, with no clear D. The clonotype originates from a man in his late teens or twenties in good health. Some clones in this sample may be carry-over from other donors' samples. CDR3 in amino acids: CASSPTARDIWVADYNEQFF. CDR3 bases: TGTGCCAGCTCACCTACGGCGCGAGACATATGGGTTGCAGATTACAATGAGCAGTTCTTC.